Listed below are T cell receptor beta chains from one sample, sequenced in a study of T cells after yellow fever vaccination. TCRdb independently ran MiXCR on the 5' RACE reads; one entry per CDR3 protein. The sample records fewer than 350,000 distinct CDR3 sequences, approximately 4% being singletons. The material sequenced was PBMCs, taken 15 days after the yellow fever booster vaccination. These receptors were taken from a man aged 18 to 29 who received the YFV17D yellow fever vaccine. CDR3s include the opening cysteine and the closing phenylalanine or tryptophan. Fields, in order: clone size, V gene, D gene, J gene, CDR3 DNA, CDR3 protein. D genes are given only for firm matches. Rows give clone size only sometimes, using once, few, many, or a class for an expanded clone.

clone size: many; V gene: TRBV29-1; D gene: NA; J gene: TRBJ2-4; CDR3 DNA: TGCAGCGTTGAGGCTCCAGTCTGGGGGGTTGGGGAAAACATTCAGTACTTC; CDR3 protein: CSVEAPVWGVGENIQYF
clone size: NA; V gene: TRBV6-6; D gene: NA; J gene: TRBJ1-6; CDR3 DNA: TGTGCCAGCAGTTCCCTCGGGGGCAGCTATAATTCACCCCTCCACTTT; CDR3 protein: CASSSLGGSYNSPLHF
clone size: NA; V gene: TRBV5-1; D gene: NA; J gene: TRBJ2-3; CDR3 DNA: TGCGCCAGCAGCTTGGCCGGACAGCCCACAGATACGCAGTATTTT; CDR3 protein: CASSLAGQPTDTQYF
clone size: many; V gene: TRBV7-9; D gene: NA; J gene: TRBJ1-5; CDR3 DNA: TGTGCCAGCAGCGCAGACATCAATCAGCCCCAGCATTTT; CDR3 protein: CASSADINQPQHF
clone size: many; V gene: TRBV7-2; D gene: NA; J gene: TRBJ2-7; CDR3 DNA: TGTGCCAGCAGCTTAGGTCTAGCGTTCTACGAGCAGTACTTC; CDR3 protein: CASSLGLAFYEQYF
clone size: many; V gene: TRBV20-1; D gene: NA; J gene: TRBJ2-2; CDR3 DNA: TGCAGTGCTAGATCGGGACTGCACACCGGGGAGCTGTTTTTT; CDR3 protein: CSARSGLHTGELFF
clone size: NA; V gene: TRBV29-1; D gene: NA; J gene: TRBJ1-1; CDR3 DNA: TGCAGCGTGTTCGGGGTCGAGACTGAAGCTTTCTTT; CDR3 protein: CSVFGVETEAFF
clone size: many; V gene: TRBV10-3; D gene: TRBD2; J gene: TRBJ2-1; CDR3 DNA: TGTGCCATCAGCAGAACCGGGACTAGCGGGAACAATGAGCAGTTCTTC; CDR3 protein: CAISRTGTSGNNEQFF
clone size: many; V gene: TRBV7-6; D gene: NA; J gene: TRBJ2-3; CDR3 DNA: TGTGCCAGCAGCCCTGGGGGGGCACATACGCAGTATTTT; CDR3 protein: CASSPGGAHTQYF
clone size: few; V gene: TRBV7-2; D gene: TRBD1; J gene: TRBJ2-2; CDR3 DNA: TGTGCCAGCAGACGTGGACAGGGCTACACCGGGGAGCTGTTTTTT; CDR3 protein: CASRRGQGYTGELFF
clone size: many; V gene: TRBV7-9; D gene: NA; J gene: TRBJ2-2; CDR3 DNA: TGTGCCAGCAGCTTCTGGGAGGCCGGGGAGCTGTTTTTT; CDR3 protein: CASSFWEAGELFF
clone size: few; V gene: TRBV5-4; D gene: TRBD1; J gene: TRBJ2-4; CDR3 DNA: TGTGCCAGCAGCTCCCAACAGGGGGCGAACATTCAGTACTTC; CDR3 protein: CASSSQQGANIQYF
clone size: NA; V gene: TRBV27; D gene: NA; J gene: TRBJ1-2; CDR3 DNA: TGTGCCAGCGGGTTGAACTCAGGTTCCCGTGGCTACACCTTC; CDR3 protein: CASGLNSGSRGYTF
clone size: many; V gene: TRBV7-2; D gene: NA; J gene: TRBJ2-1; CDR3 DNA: TGTGCCAGCACCGTGGGGGGCCGCAATGAGCAGTTCTTC; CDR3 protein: CASTVGGRNEQFF
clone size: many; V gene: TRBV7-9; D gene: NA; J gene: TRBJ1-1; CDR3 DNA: TGTGCCAGCAGCTTACAGGGTTTCGAAGCTTTCTTT; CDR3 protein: CASSLQGFEAFF
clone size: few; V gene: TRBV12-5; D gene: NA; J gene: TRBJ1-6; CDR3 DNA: TGTGCTAGTGGTTTCCCCAGAAGTGTAGGCAGTCAGATTTATAATTCACCCCTCCACTTT; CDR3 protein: CASGFPRSVGSQIYNSPLHF
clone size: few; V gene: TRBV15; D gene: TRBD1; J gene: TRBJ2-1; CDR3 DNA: TGTGCCACCAGCAGGGACAGGGGTTGGGACAATGAGCAGTTCTTC; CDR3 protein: CATSRDRGWDNEQFF
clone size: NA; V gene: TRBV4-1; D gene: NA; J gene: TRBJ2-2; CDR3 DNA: TGCGCCAGCGAGAGAATGTCCGGGGAGCTGTTTTTT; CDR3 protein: CASERMSGELFF
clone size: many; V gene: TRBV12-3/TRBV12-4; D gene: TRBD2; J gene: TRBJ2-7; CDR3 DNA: TGTGCCAGCACGGGGGGCTACGAGCAGTACTTC; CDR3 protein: CASTGGYEQYF
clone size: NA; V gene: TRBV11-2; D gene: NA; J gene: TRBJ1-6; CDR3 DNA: TGTGCCAGCACCCGACAGACTCCCGTTTGGAATTCACCCCTCCACTTT; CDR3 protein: CASTRQTPVWNSPLHF
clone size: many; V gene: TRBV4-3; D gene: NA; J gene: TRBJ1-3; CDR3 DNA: TGCGCCAGCAGCCTTGGGGGGGCCGAAAACACCATATATTTT; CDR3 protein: CASSLGGAENTIYF
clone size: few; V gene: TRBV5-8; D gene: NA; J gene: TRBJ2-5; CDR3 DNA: TGTGCCAGCCATTTCATAGGTGGAAGAGACCAGTACTTC; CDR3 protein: CASHFIGGRDQYF
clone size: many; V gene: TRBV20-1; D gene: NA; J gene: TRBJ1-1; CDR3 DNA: TGCAGTGCTAGATCGACGGGCGGGATGAACACTGAAGCTTTCTTT; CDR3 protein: CSARSTGGMNTEAFF
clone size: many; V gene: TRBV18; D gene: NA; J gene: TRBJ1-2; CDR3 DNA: TGTGCCAGCTCACCTGGTAACGGAGCTAACTATGGCTACACCTTC; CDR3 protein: CASSPGNGANYGYTF
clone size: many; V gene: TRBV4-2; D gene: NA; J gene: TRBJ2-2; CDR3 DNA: TGTGCCAGCAGCCTAACAACAGGGGAGGACACCGGGGAGCTGTTTTTT; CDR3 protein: CASSLTTGEDTGELFF
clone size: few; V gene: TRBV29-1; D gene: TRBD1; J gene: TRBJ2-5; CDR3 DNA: TGCAGCGTTGCCGGGACAGGGGTTTTGGAGACCCAGTACTTC; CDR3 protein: CSVAGTGVLETQYF
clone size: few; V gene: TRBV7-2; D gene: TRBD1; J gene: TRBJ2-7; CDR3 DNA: TGTGCCAGCAGCTTACTGTCCGGGACAGTCTCCTACGAGCAGTACTTC; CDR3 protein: CASSLLSGTVSYEQYF
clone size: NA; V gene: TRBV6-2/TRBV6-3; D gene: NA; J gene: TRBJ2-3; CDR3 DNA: TGTGCCAGCACCAATTCCTGGTTTGGCGCAGATACGCAGTATTTT; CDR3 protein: CASTNSWFGADTQYF
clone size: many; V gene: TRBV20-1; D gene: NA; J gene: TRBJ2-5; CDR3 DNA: TGCAGTGCTAGACCCGAGCAAGAGACCCAGTACTTC; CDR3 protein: CSARPEQETQYF
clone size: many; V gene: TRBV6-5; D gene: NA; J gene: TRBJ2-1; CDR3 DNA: TGTGCCAGCAACCCAGAACAGGGCCTGAGGGACGAGCAGTTCTTC; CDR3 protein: CASNPEQGLRDEQFF
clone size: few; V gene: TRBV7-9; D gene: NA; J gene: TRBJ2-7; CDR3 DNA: TGTGCCAGCAGCCCCCGGACCGGGGCTTGGGAGCAGTACTTC; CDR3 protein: CASSPRTGAWEQYF
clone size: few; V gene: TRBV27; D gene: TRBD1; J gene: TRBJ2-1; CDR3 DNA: TGTGCCAGCAGTACAGGGACGGACAGGGGTCTCCTTCTTATAATCAATGAGCAGTTCTTC; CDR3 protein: CASSTGTDRGLLLIINEQFF
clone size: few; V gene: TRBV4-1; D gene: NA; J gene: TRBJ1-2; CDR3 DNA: TGCGCCAGCAGCCCCGGTCCAGGCCAGGGAGTCAATGGCTACACCTTC; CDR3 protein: CASSPGPGQGVNGYTF
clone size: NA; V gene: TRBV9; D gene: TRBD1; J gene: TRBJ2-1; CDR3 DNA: TGTGCCAGCACCTTCGGACAGGGGGGTTCCTACAATGAGCAGTTCTTC; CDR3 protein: CASTFGQGGSYNEQFF
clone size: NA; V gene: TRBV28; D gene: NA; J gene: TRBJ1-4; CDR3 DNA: TGTGCCAGTACAAGATCAACTAATGAAAAACTGTTTTTT; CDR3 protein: CASTRSTNEKLFF
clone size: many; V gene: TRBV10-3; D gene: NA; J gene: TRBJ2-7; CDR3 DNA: TGTGCCATCAGTGAACAAGAGTACGAGCAGTACTTC; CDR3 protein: CAISEQEYEQYF
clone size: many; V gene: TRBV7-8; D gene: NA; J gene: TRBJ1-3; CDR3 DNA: TGTGCCAGCAGCTACGTGTTCTCTGGAAACACCATATATTTT; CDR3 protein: CASSYVFSGNTIYF
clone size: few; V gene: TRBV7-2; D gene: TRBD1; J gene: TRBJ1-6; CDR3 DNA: TGTGCCAGCAGCTTAGTGGGCCAGGGGGCGTGGAATTCACCCCTCCACTTT; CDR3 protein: CASSLVGQGAWNSPLHF
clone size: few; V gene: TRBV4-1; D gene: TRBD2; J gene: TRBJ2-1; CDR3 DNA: TGCGCCAGCAGCCCGGCGGGGGGGCGTGAGCAGTTCTTC; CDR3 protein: CASSPAGGREQFF
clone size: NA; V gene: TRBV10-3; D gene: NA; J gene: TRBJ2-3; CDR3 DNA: TGTGCCATCAACGGGGAGGGGGCAGATACGCAGTATTTT; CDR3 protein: CAINGEGADTQYF
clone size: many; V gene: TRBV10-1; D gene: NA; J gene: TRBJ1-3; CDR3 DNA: TGCGCCAGCAGTGATGGATCGGGGGGCTCAGGAAACACCATATATTTT; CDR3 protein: CASSDGSGGSGNTIYF
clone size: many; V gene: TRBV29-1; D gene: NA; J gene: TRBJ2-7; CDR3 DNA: TGCAGCGTTGAAGTAGACTTCCCCCCGGACGAGCAGTACTTC; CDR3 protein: CSVEVDFPPDEQYF
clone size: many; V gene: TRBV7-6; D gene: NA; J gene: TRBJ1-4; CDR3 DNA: TGTGCCAGCAGCACTAATGAAAAACTGTTTTTT; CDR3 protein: CASSTNEKLFF
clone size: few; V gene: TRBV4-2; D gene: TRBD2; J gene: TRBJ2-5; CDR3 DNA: TGTGCCAGCAGCCAAGAAGGGACTAGCTACGGAGAGACCCAGTACTTC; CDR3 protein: CASSQEGTSYGETQYF
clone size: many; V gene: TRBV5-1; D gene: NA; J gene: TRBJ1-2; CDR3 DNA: TGCGCCAGCAGCTTGGGCGGCCCCGGGGGCTATGGCTACACCTTC; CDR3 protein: CASSLGGPGGYGYTF
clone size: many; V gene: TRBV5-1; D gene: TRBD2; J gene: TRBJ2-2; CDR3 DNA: TGCGCCAGCAGCCCAGCGGGGGCCGGCGTAGCCGGGGAGCTGTTTTTT; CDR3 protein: CASSPAGAGVAGELFF
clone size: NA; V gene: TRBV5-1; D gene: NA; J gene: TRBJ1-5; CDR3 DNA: TGCGCCAGCAGCTTGGGAGTCGGGACACGAAATCAGCCCCAGCATTTT; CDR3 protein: CASSLGVGTRNQPQHF
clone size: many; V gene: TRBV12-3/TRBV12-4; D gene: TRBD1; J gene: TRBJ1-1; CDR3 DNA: TGTGCCAGCAGCACAGGGGGAGGGACTGAAGCTTTCTTT; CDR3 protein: CASSTGGGTEAFF
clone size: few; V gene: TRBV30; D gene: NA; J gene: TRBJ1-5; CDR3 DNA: TGTGCCTGGAGTGTCGCGGGCCCAAATCAGCCCCAGCATTTT; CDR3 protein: CAWSVAGPNQPQHF
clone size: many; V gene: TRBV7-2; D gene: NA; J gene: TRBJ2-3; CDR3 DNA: TGTGCCAGCAGCTTCGGGGTCTCTTACACAGATACGCAGTATTTT; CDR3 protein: CASSFGVSYTDTQYF
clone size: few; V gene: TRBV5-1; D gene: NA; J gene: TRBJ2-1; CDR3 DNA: TGCGCCAGCAGCCAGGGGGGCCACAATGAGCAGTTCTTC; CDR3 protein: CASSQGGHNEQFF
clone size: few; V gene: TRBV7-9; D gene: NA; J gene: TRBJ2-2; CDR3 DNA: TGTGCCAGCCTAGATACCGGGGAGCTGTTTTTT; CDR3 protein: CASLDTGELFF
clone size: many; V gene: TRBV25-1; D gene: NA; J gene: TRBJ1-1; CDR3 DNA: TGTGCCAGCAGTGGGCAGGGGATGAGGACTGAAGCTTTCTTT; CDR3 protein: CASSGQGMRTEAFF
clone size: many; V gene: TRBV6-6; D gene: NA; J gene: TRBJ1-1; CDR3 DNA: TGTGCCAGCAGTCTCACGTTGACTGAAGCTTTCTTT; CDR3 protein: CASSLTLTEAFF
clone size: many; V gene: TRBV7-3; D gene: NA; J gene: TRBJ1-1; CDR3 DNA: TGTGCCAGCAGCTTGGGGGGGGTCACGAACACTGAAGCTTTCTTT; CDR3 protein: CASSLGGVTNTEAFF